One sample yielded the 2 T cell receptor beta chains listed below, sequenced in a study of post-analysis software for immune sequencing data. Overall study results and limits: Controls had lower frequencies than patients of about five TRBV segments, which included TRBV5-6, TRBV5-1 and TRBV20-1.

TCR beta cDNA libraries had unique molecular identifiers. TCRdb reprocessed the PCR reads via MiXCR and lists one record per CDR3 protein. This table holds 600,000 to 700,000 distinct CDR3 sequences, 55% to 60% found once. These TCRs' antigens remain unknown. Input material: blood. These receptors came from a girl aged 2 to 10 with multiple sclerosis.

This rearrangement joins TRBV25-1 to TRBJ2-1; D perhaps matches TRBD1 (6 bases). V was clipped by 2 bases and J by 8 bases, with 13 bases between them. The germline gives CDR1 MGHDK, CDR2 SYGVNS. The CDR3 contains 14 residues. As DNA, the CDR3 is TGTGCCAGCAGTGAAGGACAGCTTAGGGATGAGCAGTTCTTC. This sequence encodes CASSEGQLRDEQFF.

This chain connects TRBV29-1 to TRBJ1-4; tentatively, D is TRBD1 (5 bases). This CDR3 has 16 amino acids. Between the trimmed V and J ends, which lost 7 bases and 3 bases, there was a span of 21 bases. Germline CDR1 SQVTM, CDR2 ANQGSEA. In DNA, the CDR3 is TGCAGCGCTGTTGGGGACCCGGGGTCGCCTAATGAAAAACTGTTTTTT. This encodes CSAVGDPGSPNEKLFF.